These T cell receptor beta chains were read from a single sample in a study of somatic reversion in DOCK8 deficiency. TCRdb analysed the multiplex PCR reads with MiXCR anew, one entry per CDR3 protein. Here the sample spans several thousand distinct CDR3 sequences, approximately 24% being singletons. Sample: peripheral blood. These TCRs come from a human donor in good health. Each CDR3 is given with its conserved first and last residue. Each record gives: clone size, V gene, D gene, J gene, CDR3 protein, CDR3 DNA. The D gene is left open where the match is weak. A row's size may be missing; if present it is once, few, many or a size class.

>NA|TRBV2|NA|TRBJ1-3
CASSSTFGNTIYF
TGTGCCAGCAGTTCAACGTTTGGAAACACCATATATTTT
>large|TRBV19|TRBD1|TRBJ1-1
CATGDRYNTEAFF
TGTGCCACCGGGGACAGATACAACACTGAAGCTTTCTTT
>few|TRBV20-1|NA|TRBJ1-3
CSALVGGGQWDSGNTIYF
TGCAGTGCTTTAGTAGGGGGGGGCCAATGGGACTCAGGAAACACCATATATTTT
>medium-sized|TRBV12-3/TRBV12-4|TRBD1|TRBJ1-1
CATQRTGVLEAFF
TGTGCCACCCAGCGTACAGGGGTTCTTGAAGCTTTCTTT
>medium-sized|TRBV7-8|NA|TRBJ1-2
CASSSRMDRDGYTF
TGTGCCAGCAGCTCCCGCATGGACAGAGATGGCTACACCTTC
>few|TRBV7-9|TRBD1|TRBJ1-3
CASSRRDRETGNTIYF
TGTGCCAGCAGCAGGAGGGACAGGGAAACTGGAAACACCATATATTTT
>NA|TRBV7-9|NA|TRBJ1-2
CASSLPGYGYTF
TGTGCCAGCAGCTTACCAGGCTATGGCTACACCTTC
>NA|TRBV3-1|TRBD1|TRBJ1-2
CASSQPGTGVGYTF
TGTGCCAGCAGCCAGCCCGGGACAGGGGTAGGCTACACCTTC
>NA|TRBV5-6|TRBD1|TRBJ2-7
CASSFRGLSSYEQYF
TGTGCCAGCAGCTTTAGGGGGCTAAGCTCCTACGAGCAGTACTTC
>large|TRBV28|NA|TRBJ2-2
CASSLRGTGELFF
TGTGCCAGCAGTTTACGGGGCACCGGGGAGCTGTTTTTT
>medium-sized|TRBV20-1|NA|TRBJ1-1
CSARVPRVGSWPFF
TGCAGTGCTAGAGTCCCCCGGGTGGGCTCGTGGCCTTTCTTT
>few|TRBV5-1|NA|TRBJ1-5
CASSLEGDTYQPQHF
TGCGCCAGCAGCTTGGAGGGGGACACCTATCAGCCCCAGCATTTT
>large|TRBV11-2|TRBD1|TRBJ1-1
CASSLVQGRRAEAFF
TGTGCCAGCAGCTTAGTACAGGGGAGGAGGGCTGAAGCTTTCTTT
>large|TRBV10-3|TRBD1|TRBJ1-1
CASRRGGENTEAFF
TGTGCTTCCAGGAGAGGGGGCGAGAACACTGAAGCTTTCTTT
>NA|TRBV5-1|TRBD1|TRBJ1-6
CASSLTGGGGNSPLHF
TGCGCCAGCAGCTTGACAGGGGGCGGAGGTAATTCACCCCTCCACTTT
>medium-sized|TRBV11-2|NA|TRBJ1-1
CASSLDGGANTEAFF
TGTGCCAGCAGCTTAGACGGGGGCGCGAACACTGAAGCTTTCTTT
>few|TRBV7-2|NA|TRBJ2-6
CASSFTHSGANVLTF
TGTGCCAGCAGCTTCACCCACTCTGGGGCCAACGTCCTGACTTTC
>few|TRBV27|NA|TRBJ1-5
CASRTGNQPQHF
TGTGCCAGTAGAACAGGCAATCAGCCCCAGCATTTT
>medium-sized|TRBV6-2/TRBV6-3|NA|TRBJ1-2
CASSYKDNYGYTF
TGTGCCAGCAGTTACAAGGACAACTATGGCTACACCTTC
>NA|TRBV6-1|NA|TRBJ1-2
CASSEGWEGGGYTF
TGTGCCAGCAGTGAAGGTTGGGAAGGTGGAGGCTACACCTTC
>few|TRBV7-2|NA|TRBJ1-1
CASSFSWGNTEAFF
TGTGCCAGCAGCTTCAGTTGGGGGAACACTGAAGCTTTCTTT
>large|TRBV10-3|TRBD1|TRBJ1-1
CATTGTGNTEAFF
TGTGCCACCACCGGGACAGGGAACACTGAAGCTTTCTTT
>medium-sized|TRBV12-3/TRBV12-4|NA|TRBJ1-1
CASRRREGYTEAFF
TGTGCCAGCAGGAGGAGGGAGGGGTACACTGAAGCTTTCTTT
>NA|TRBV12-3/TRBV12-4|NA|TRBJ2-3
CASSSLVTDTQYF
TGTGCCAGCAGTTCATTAGTCACAGATACGCAGTATTTT
>medium-sized|TRBV28|NA|TRBJ1-4
CASSYRVSNEKLFF
TGTGCCAGCAGTTACAGGGTATCTAATGAAAAACTGTTTTTT
>medium-sized|TRBV30|NA|TRBJ1-1
CAWRGVSEAFF
TGTGCCTGGAGGGGGGTGAGTGAAGCTTTCTTT
>NA|TRBV5-4|NA|TRBJ1-1
CASSLGGATEAFF
TGTGCCAGCAGCTTGGGGGGGGCCACTGAAGCTTTCTTT
>medium-sized|TRBV19|TRBD1|TRBJ1-6
CASSALSGQALNSPLHF
TGTGCCAGTAGTGCTCTCTCGGGACAGGCCCTTAATTCACCCCTCCACTTT
>medium-sized|TRBV11-2|NA|TRBJ2-7
CASSLEGGLGEQYF
TGTGCCAGCAGCTTAGAGGGGGGCCTCGGCGAGCAGTACTTC
>NA|TRBV5-1|TRBD1|TRBJ2-7
CASSPPTGTGAYEQYF
TGCGCCAGCAGCCCCCCCACCGGGACAGGGGCCTACGAGCAGTACTTC
>NA|TRBV20-1|NA|TRBJ2-7
CSAVGSYEQYF
TGCAGTGCGGTTGGGTCCTACGAGCAGTACTTC
>few|TRBV27|TRBD1|TRBJ1-1
CASSLTGGTEAFF
TGTGCCAGCAGTCTGACAGGGGGTACTGAAGCTTTCTTT
>large|TRBV19|NA|TRBJ1-5
CASSETDQGNQPQHF
TGTGCCAGTAGCGAGACCGACCAAGGCAATCAGCCCCAGCATTTT
>NA|TRBV5-1|NA|TRBJ1-2
CASSLVAVAGNGYTF
TGCGCCAGCAGCTTGGTTGCAGTGGCAGGGAATGGCTACACCTTC
>medium-sized|TRBV12-3/TRBV12-4|NA|TRBJ1-5
CASAQASGLIQPQHF
TGTGCCAGCGCACAGGCGTCGGGCCTCATTCAGCCCCAGCATTTT
>NA|TRBV30|NA|TRBJ1-1
CAWSVRREAFF
TGTGCCTGGAGTGTAAGGCGTGAAGCTTTCTTT
>NA|TRBV20-1|NA|TRBJ1-2
CNGPTATNYGYTF
TGCAATGGCCCGACTGCGACCAACTATGGCTACACCTTC
>medium-sized|TRBV6-6|NA|TRBJ1-5
CASSYQDQPQHF
TGTGCCAGCAGTTACCAGGATCAGCCCCAGCATTTT
>medium-sized|TRBV11-2|NA|TRBJ1-1
CASSFSGGNTEAFF
TGTGCCAGCAGCTTCTCGGGCGGCAACACTGAAGCTTTCTTT
>medium-sized|TRBV12-3/TRBV12-4|NA|TRBJ1-4
CASRQGLENEKLFF
TGTGCCAGCAGGCAGGGGTTGGAGAATGAAAAACTGTTTTTT
>few|TRBV7-6|NA|TRBJ2-7
CASSLSAGPPQSEQYF
TGTGCCAGCAGCTTATCGGCAGGGCCCCCACAGAGCGAGCAGTACTTC
>NA|TRBV7-9|NA|TRBJ1-1
CASSLGGLGTEAFF
TGTGCCAGCAGCTTGGGGGGCCTAGGCACTGAAGCTTTCTTT
>NA|TRBV4-2|NA|TRBJ1-2
CASSQDGDRTAANYGYTF
TGTGCCAGCAGCCAAGATGGTGATCGGACAGCAGCTAACTATGGCTACACCTTC
>few|TRBV28|NA|TRBJ2-7
CASSPSSAGTHYEQYF
TGTGCCAGCAGCCCGAGCTCGGCAGGGACCCACTACGAGCAGTACTTC
>medium-sized|TRBV11-1|NA|TRBJ1-3
CASSFGGSSGNTIYF
TGTGCCAGCAGCTTTGGCGGATCCTCTGGAAACACCATATATTTT
>once|TRBV5-1|TRBD1|TRBJ2-1
CASSFGTGNEQFF
TGCGCCAGCAGCTTCGGGACAGGCAATGAGCAGTTCTTC
>few|TRBV5-1|TRBD1|TRBJ2-7
CASSRDRGYEQYF
TGCGCCAGCAGCAGAGACAGGGGGTACGAGCAGTACTTC
>few|TRBV20-1|TRBD2|TRBJ2-7
CSALKTSGGVLREQYF
TGCAGTGCCCTGAAGACTAGCGGGGGGGTACTACGAGAGCAGTACTTC
>few|TRBV3-1|NA|TRBJ2-7
CASSPLGGSSYEQYF
TGTGCCAGCAGCCCCCTTGGGGGGAGCTCCTACGAGCAGTACTTC
>NA|TRBV7-9|TRBD1|TRBJ2-1
CASSPRQGAQLGEQFF
TGTGCCAGCAGCCCCCGACAGGGGGCGCAGCTCGGTGAGCAGTTCTTC
>medium-sized|TRBV19|NA|TRBJ1-6
CASSMVWGDSYNSPLHF
TGTGCCAGTAGTATGGTATGGGGAGACTCCTATAATTCACCCCTCCACTTT
>NA|TRBV12-3/TRBV12-4|NA|TRBJ2-7
CASGTTGKSSYEQYF
TGTGCCAGCGGTACAACAGGGAAGAGCTCCTACGAGCAGTACTTC
>few|TRBV4-1|NA|TRBJ1-2
CASSQDSTGNYGYTF
TGCGCCAGCAGCCAAGATAGTACAGGCAACTATGGCTACACCTTC